The entry below describes one T cell receptor beta chain. Its cognate antigen has yet to be identified. Base qualities were left out, and no much larger clone turns up one base away. In the paper's terms, the time point label means: baseline before first vaccination. Vaccinee samples came from UK trials COV001 and COV002, including a single-blind randomized controlled phase 2/3 trial of AZD1222 (ChAdOx1 nCoV-19) in healthy adults. For TCRbeta chain sequencing, PBMC samples were collected from trial participants at day 0 and at day 28 after the second dose. The CDR3 regions of human TCRbeta chains were analyzed by immunosequencing. For the original study's pipeline: TCRs in the repertoires were compared against a reference library of SARS-CoV-2-specific TCRs that had been generated with the MIRA antigen-specificity platform. Breadth was defined as the fraction of unique TCRs that were SARS-CoV-2-associated, and depth was defined as the fraction of total T cells that were SARS-CoV-2-associated. Each spike-specific TCR was assigned to its reactive spike region and to a CD4 or CD8 class using the MIRA data. Log10-transformed breadth and depth values were compared by one-way ANOVA with Sidak's multiple comparisons tests. Imported from immuneACCESS, the table was reduced by TCRdb to in-frame sequences with V and J called. These copies leave out some clones; in studies compared against another copy, an unresolved V gene accounts for under half, and the cause of the remainder is not known. Clone size and the V and J calls come from that table; the DNA yielded D and trimming. The sample profile shows about 50,000 clones; 70% to 90% of them were found once. The leading ten clones occupy less than 15% of the sample.

The CDR3, from cysteine to phenylalanine, totals 14 residues. The entry retains the CDR3 DNA only, 42 bases that are in frame from base 1. CDR1 MNHEY and CDR2 SVGAGI are derived from the germline V gene. V is trimmed back by 6 bases and J by 3 bases, and the junction contains 6 bases that no gene match accounts for. This entry comes from a study of T cell responses to AZD1222 COVID-19 vaccine (dated by TCRdb to about 2021). Study-level background: AZD1222 recipients given second doses at about 4 weeks or at about 12 weeks were pooled, since spike-specific TCR depth and breadth were not found to differ between the two schedules. Trial participants were enrolled by age into subgroups of 18-55, 56-69 and 70-plus years, and about 150, 27 and 61 TCR-sequenced participants, respectively, were included in these subgroups. TCR sequencing was performed for roughly 240 trial participants, of whom about 200 were given two doses of AZD1222 and some 25 were given two doses of MenACWY control vaccine. Study-wide conclusions, independent of this receptor: Conclusions about previously exposed vaccinees were limited because only five to seven AZD1222 recipients were SARS-CoV-2 seropositive at baseline. The 56-69-year group was small, and its depth increase did not reach significance, likely because of low power. Reportedly, almost half of the unique spike-specific TCRs recognized epitopes lying outside the regions that are mutated in the B.1.351 and B.1.1.7 variants. A significant rise in spike-specific TCR breadth and depth was observed after two AZD1222 doses relative to day 0 and relative to MenACWY recipients. Because no day 14 peak-response samples were available, the repertoires could be characterized only after the peak T cell response. The vaccine-associated CD4 TCRs covered the entire spike protein, and the dominant responses fell in regions 160-218 and 743-854. Participants were mostly white British and included more females than males, and it was suggested by the authors that clonal diversity may have been underestimated.

The rearrangement combines TRBV6-5 with TRBJ2-7, with 9 central nucleotides matching TRBD1. Sequencing was performed on peripheral blood, taken on day 0 of AZD1222 vaccination. The origin of this receptor is an adult in good health. The bases read TGTGCCAGCAGAGGGACAGGGTCGAGCTACGAGCAGTACTTC. It is translated as CASRGTGSSYEQYF.